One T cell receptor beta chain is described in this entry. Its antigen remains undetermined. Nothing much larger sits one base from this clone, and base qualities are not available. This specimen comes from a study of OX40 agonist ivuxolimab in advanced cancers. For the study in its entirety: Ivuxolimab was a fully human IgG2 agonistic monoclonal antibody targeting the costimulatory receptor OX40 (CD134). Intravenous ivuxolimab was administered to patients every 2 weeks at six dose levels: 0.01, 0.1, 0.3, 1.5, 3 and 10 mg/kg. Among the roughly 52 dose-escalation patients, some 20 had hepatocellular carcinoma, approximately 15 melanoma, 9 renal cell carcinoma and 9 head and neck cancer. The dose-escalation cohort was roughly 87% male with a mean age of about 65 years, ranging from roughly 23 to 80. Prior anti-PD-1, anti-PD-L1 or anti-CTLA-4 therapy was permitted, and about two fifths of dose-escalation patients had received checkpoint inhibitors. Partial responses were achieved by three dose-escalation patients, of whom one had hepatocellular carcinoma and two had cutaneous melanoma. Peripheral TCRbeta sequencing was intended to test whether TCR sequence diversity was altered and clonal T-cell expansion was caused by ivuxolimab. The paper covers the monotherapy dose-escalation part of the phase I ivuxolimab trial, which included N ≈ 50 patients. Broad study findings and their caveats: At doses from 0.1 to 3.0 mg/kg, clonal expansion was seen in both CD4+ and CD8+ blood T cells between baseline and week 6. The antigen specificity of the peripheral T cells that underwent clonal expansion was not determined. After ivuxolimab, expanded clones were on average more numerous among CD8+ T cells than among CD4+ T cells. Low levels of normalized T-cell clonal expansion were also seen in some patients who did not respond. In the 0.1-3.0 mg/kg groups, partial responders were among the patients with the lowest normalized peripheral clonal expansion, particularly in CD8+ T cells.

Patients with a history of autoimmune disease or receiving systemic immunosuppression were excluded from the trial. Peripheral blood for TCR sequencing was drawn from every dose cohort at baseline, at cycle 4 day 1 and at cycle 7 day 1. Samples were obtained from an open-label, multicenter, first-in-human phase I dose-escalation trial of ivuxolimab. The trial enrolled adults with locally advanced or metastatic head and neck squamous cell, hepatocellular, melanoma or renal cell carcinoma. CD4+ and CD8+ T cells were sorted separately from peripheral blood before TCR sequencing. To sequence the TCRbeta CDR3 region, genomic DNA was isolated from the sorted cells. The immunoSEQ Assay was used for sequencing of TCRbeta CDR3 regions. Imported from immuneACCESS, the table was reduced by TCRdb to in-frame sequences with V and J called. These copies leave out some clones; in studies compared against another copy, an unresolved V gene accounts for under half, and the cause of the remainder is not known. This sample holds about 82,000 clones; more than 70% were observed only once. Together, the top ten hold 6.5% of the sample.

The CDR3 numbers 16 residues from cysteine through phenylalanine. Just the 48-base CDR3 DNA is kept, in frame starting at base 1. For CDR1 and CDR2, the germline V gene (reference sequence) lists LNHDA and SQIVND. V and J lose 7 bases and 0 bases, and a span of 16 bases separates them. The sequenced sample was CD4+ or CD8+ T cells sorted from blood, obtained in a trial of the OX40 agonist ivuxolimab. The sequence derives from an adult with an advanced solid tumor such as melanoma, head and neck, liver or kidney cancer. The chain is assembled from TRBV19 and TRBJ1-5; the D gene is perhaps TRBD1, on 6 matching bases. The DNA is TGTGCCAGTAAGACGGACAGTTCGACTAGCAATCAGCCCCAGCATTTT. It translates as CASKTDSSTSNQPQHF.